The 18 T cell receptor beta chains given below trace back to one sample, sequenced in a study of response to subunit inactivated influenza vaccine. TCRdb re-called the RT-PCR reads through MiXCR, storing one row per CDR3 protein. The table lists around 600,000 distinct CDR3 sequences, approximately 10% of them singletons, with 9.5% to 12% in the top ten. A further study also used this sample, focusing on T cells expressing NK-cell markers. That source notes: 5'RACE template switching with UMIs generated TCR beta cDNA.

Specimen: PBMCs from blood, collected on the day of vaccination. Every receptor here comes from a man in his fifties or sixties who received an inactivated influenza vaccine.

This clonotype has only a few counts. The chain combines TRBV20-1 with TRBJ2-3, with TRBD2 matching over 10 bases. After removal of 1 base from V and 0 bases from J, the junction contained 10 bases not matched to a gene. Germline V CDR1 and CDR2: DFQATT, SNEGSKA (reference sequence). The CDR3 extends over 18 amino acids. CDR3 residues: CSARGVGASGSSTDTQYF. The CDR3 DNA reads TGCAGTGCTAGAGGCGTCGGAGCTAGCGGGAGTAGCACAGATACGCAGTATTTT.

This clonotype was counted a few times. This chain connects TRBV11-2 to TRBJ2-7; a possible D gene is TRBD1 (7 bases). This CDR3 spans 15 amino acids. The V and J ends lost 5 bases and 2 bases respectively, with 16 bases between them. Germline CDR1 SGHAT, CDR2 FQNNGV. The CDR3 sequence: CASSLETGTPYEQYF. The CDR3 DNA is TGTGCCAGCAGCCTCGAGACAGGGACTCCCTACGAGCAGTACTTC.

The V call is TRBV5-5, the J call TRBJ2-6, with 9 bases lining up with TRBD1. The ends lost 4 bases at V and 1 base at J; junction bases unmatched: 9. The CDR3 runs to 18 residues. The germline V gene has CDR1 SGHKS and CDR2 YYEKEE (reference sequence). CDR3 nucleotide sequence: TGTGCCAGCAGCGATCGGACAGGGGCGCTTTCTGGGGCCAACGTCCTGACTTTC. This translates into CASSDRTGALSGANVLTF.

This clonotype was observed a handful of times. The gene calls are TRBV7-9 and TRBJ2-7; TRBD1 matches at 8 bases. The V and J ends lost 5 bases and 7 bases, in that order; junction bases with no gene match: 7. The germline V gene encodes CDR1 SEHNR and CDR2 FQNEAQ (reference sequence). This CDR3 contains 13 residues. CDR3 amino acids: CASSQDRAGEQYF. DNA for the CDR3: TGTGCCAGCAGCCAGGACAGGGCAGGGGAGCAGTACTTC.

This clonotype has more than one count but fewer than ten. The V call is TRBV5-1, the J call TRBJ2-1; no reliable D call. Germline CDR1 and CDR2: SGHRS and YFSETQ. The CDR3 is 14 residues long. Trimming removed 4 bases from V and 6 bases from J, with 14 bases in between. CDR3 region: CASSPRSLGNEQFF. CDR3 nucleotides: TGCGCCAGCAGCCCGCGGAGCCTAGGCAATGAGCAGTTCTTC.

This clonotype came up a few times. This chain connects TRBV12-5 to TRBJ2-7, with D uncertain. Trimming pared 7 bases from V and 6 bases from J, leaving 7 bases between. The CDR3 has 10 residues. In germline, CDR1 is LGHNT, CDR2 FRNRAP. The CDR3 spells CASEVSEQYF. As DNA, the CDR3 is TGTGCTAGTGAGGTCAGCGAGCAGTACTTC.

The chain combines TRBV28 with TRBJ2-3; possibly TRBD2 for D (5 bases). Trimming removed 4 bases from V and 0 bases from J, with 20 bases in between. Looked up from germline, CDR1 is MDHEN and CDR2 is SYDVKM. The CDR3 is 18 amino acids. This chain's CDR3 is CASSSGKGFTTSTDTQYF. The CDR3 nucleotides are TGTGCCAGCAGTTCGGGAAAGGGTTTCACCACTAGCACAGATACGCAGTATTTT.

This clonotype came up a few times. The chain employs TRBV7-2 and TRBJ2-3; D uncertain. Trimming removed 4 bases from V and 3 bases from J, with 11 bases in between. This CDR3 contains 14 residues. Germline V lookup: CDR1 SGHTA, CDR2 FQGNSA. The CDR3 DNA follows: TGTGCCAGCAGCTCCAGTTGGGGAACAGATACGCAGTATTTT. It specifies CASSSSWGTDTQYF.

This clonotype was counted at least ten times. The rearrangement joins TRBV7-2 to TRBJ2-2; 8 nucleotides align to TRBD2. The V and J ends lost 3 bases and 1 base, in that order; junction bases with no gene match: 1. Germline V gives CDR1 SGHTA, CDR2 FQGNSA. This CDR3 region has 15 residues. The CDR3 protein is CASSFTSGNTGELFF. CDR3 in DNA: TGTGCCAGCAGCTTTACTAGCGGGAACACCGGGGAGCTGTTTTTT.

The table lists this clonotype with a few counts. The chain has TRBV9 and TRBJ2-7; D is unclear. CDR3 length: 15 residues. With 0 bases removed from V and 0 bases from J, the gap between germline ends came to 10 bases. CDR1 is SGDLS and CDR2 is YYNGEE in the germline V gene. Here the CDR3 DNA reads TGTGCCAGCAGCGTAGCCCCGGTTAGCTCCTACGAGCAGTACTTC. This translates into CASSVAPVSSYEQYF. Supplemented by reference TRBV9 and TRBJ2-7, the full variable domain reads DSGVTQTPKHLITATGQRVTLRCSPRSGDLSVYWYQQSLDQGLQFLIQYYNGEERAKGNILERFSAQQFPDLHSELNLSSLELGDSALYFCASSVAPVSSYEQYFGPGTRLTVT.

Remarks on this clonotype: One junction end does not reproduce the germline sequence, and a read error may be involved. The V and J genes are TRBV11-1 and TRBJ2-5; 12 nucleotides align to TRBD1. Looked up from germline, CDR1 is SGHAT and CDR2 is FQDESV (reference sequence). The CDR3 contains 20 residues. The CDR3 spells CASSLVVWAGTGGVGETQHF. The DNA for the CDR3 is TGTGCCAGCAGCTTAGTAGTGTGGGCAGGGACAGGGGGCGTCGGGGAGACCCAGCACTTC.

This clonotype was counted a few times. The chain has TRBV30 and TRBJ1-4; no firm D call. CDR3 length: 13 residues. Germline V lookup: CDR1 GTSNPN, CDR2 SVGIG (reference sequence). Trimming took off 0 bases at V and 6 bases at J, with 8 bases between the two ends. Here the CDR3 reads CAWSVRSYEKLFF. The DNA of the CDR3 is TGTGCCTGGAGTGTTAGAAGTTATGAAAAACTGTTTTTT.

On this clonotype: This may be a read error: a much more frequent sequence differs by one nucleotide. The chain combines TRBV7-2 with TRBJ2-1; D is possibly TRBD2 (5 bases). The CDR3 loop spans 17 amino acids. CDR1 is SGHTA and CDR2 is FQGNSA in the germline V gene. This chain's CDR3 is CASSNKHGGISYNEHFF. CDR3 DNA sequence: TGTGCCAGCAGCAATAAACATGGAGGTATTTCCTACAATGAGCATTTCTTC.

In this sample, this clonotype turned up a few times. The genes are TRBV5-6 and TRBJ2-7; 8 nucleotides match TRBD1. Trimming took 3 bases from V and 1 from J; bases not matched to a gene: 6. The CDR3 totals 15 residues. Germline lookup yields CDR1 SGHDT and CDR2 YYEEEE. The CDR3 spells CASSSIRTGSYEQYF. As DNA, the CDR3 is TGTGCCAGCAGCTCGATCAGGACAGGGTCCTACGAGCAGTACTTC.

The chain has TRBV4-3 and TRBJ2-6; D call uncertain. Germline values: CDR1 LGHNA, CDR2 YSLEER. This CDR3 is 14 amino acids long. V was shortened by 2 bases and J by 2 bases, with 4 bases between the two germline ends. The CDR3 protein is CASSQQAGANVLTF. The CDR3 nucleotides are TGCGCCAGCAGCCAACAAGCTGGGGCCAACGTCCTGACTTTC.

This clonotype was seen a few times. The genes are TRBV27 and TRBJ2-6; D unclear. The CDR3 is 14 residues long. V gave up 6 bases and J gave up 0 bases, with 6 bases separating them. The germline CDR1 and CDR2 sequences are MNHEY and SMNVEV (reference sequence). CDR3: CASSPYSGANVLTF. The CDR3 DNA follows: TGTGCCAGCAGCCCTTACTCTGGGGCCAACGTCCTGACTTTC.

This sequence joins TRBV11-2 and TRBJ2-1; the match to TRBD2 covers 10 bases. Germline CDR1 is SGHAT and CDR2 is FQNNGV. This CDR3 has 19 amino acids. Trimming took 0 bases from V and 0 from J; bases not matched to a gene: 8. CDR3 sequence: CASSLDWTSGVSSYNEQFF. CDR3 DNA sequence: TGTGCCAGCAGCTTAGATTGGACTAGCGGAGTAAGCTCCTACAATGAGCAGTTCTTC.

As for this clonotype: A read error is possible here, since a much larger clone lies one base away. J is TRBJ2-3 and V is TRBV14; D is unresolved. Germline CDR1 is SGHDN and CDR2 is FVKESK. The CDR3 consists of 17 residues. CDR3 protein: CASSQVGLQVPTDTKYF. DNA of the CDR3: TGTGCCAGCAGCCAAGTTGGCCTTCAAGTCCCCACAGATACGAAGTATTTT.